This T cell receptor (beta chain) was observed in a study of beta chain features in type 1 diabetes. There are a few counts of this clone. Its target is not known. Every bit of the isolated RNA underwent reverse transcription, so sequencing read expressed TCRB transcripts. TCRdb's table, derived via immunoSEQ multiplex PCR, lists solely in-frame clones and lacks some. The sample consists of 400,000 to 600,000 clones, approximately 30% of them appearing once. Study findings and constraints: VDJ junctions from type 1 diabetes patients carried fewer insertions and larger deletions.

In germline, CDR1 is SGDLS, CDR2 YYNGEE. The CDR3 totals 14 residues. V lost 3 bases to trimming and J lost 6 bases, with 16 bases between them. Material for sequencing was naive CD4+ T cells from blood. The genes are TRBV9 and TRBJ2-7; D perhaps matches TRBD1 (6 bases). This TCR came from a man younger than 35 in good health. The chain's CDR3 is CASSASGVISEQYF. The CDR3, as DNA: TGTGCCAGCAGCGCCTCAGGGGTAATCTCCGAGCAGTACTTC.